Listed here are 2 T cell receptor beta chains from one sample, sequenced in a study of T cells in localized non-small cell lung cancer (dated by TCRdb to about 2020). Library creation used the immunoSEQ multiplex PCR assay. TCRdb re-hosts the immuneACCESS table, in-frame sequences only. Its copies lack some clones; in the studies checked, an unresolved V gene accounts for under half of them, and the cause for the rest is not known. This sample lists around 9,000 clones; 92% were detected once. Of the sample, about 7.5% falls within the top ten clones. The sample consisted of peripheral blood, taken before any cancer treatment. Every receptor here comes from a woman aged 40-75 years with stage I squamous cell lung carcinoma.

V is TRBV13 and J is TRBJ1-1; TRBD1 is a possible D gene (5 bases). The germline CDR1 and CDR2 sequences are PRHDT and FYEKMQ (reference sequence). The CDR3 runs 16 residues. V was clipped by 0 bases and J by 5 bases, with 16 bases between them. This chain's CDR3 is CASSLGLGGSGTEAFF. CDR3 bases: TGTGCCAGCAGCTTAGGCCTCGGGGGGTCCGGAACTGAAGCTTTCTTT. Supplemented by reference TRBV13 and TRBJ1-1, the full variable domain reads AAGVIQSPRHLIKEKRETATLKCYPIPRHDTVYWYQQGPGQDPQFLISFYEKMQSDKGSIPDRFSAQQFSDYHSELNMSSLELGDSALYFCASSLGLGGSGTEAFFGQGTRLTVV.

V usage is TRBV7-3 and J usage is TRBJ1-2, with D unresolved. Germline V lookup: CDR1 SGHTA, CDR2 FQGTGA. Trimming cost V 3 bases and J 0 bases, with 5 bases left between them. The length of the CDR3 is 13 residues. CDR3 amino acids: CASSLHANYGYTF. In nucleotides, the CDR3 is TGTGCCAGCAGCTTGCACGCTAACTATGGCTACACCTTC. Filled out from reference TRBV7-3 and TRBJ1-2, the complete variable domain reads GAGVSQTPSNKVTEKGKYVELRCDPISGHTALYWYRQSLGQGPEFLIYFQGTGAADDSGLPNDRFFAVRPEGSVSTLKIQRTERGDSAVYLCASSLHANYGYTFGSGTRLTVV.